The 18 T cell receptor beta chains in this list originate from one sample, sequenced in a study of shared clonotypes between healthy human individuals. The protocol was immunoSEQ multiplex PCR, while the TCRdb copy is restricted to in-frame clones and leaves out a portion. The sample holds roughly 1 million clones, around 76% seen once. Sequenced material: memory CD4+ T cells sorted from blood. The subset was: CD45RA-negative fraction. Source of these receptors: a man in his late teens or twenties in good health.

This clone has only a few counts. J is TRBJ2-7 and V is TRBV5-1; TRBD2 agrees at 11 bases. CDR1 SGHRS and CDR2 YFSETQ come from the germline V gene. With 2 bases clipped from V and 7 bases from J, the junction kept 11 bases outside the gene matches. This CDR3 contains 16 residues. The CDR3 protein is CASSFLSGGASGEQYF. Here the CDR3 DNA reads TGCGCCAGCAGCTTTCTTAGCGGGGGGGCTTCGGGAGAGCAGTACTTC.

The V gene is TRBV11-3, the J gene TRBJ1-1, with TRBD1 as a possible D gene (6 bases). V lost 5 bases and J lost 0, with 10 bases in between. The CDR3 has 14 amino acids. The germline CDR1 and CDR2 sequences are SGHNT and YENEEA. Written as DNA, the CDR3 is TGTGCCAGCAGCCCAGGGGCGCTGAACACTGAAGCTTTCTTT. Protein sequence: CASSPGALNTEAFF.

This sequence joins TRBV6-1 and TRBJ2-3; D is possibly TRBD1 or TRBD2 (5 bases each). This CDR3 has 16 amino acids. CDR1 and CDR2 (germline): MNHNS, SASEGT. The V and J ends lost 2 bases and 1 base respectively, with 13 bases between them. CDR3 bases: TGTGCCAGCAGTGAATTAAGGCTGGGGGGCACAGATACGCAGTATTTT. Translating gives CASSELRLGGTDTQYF.

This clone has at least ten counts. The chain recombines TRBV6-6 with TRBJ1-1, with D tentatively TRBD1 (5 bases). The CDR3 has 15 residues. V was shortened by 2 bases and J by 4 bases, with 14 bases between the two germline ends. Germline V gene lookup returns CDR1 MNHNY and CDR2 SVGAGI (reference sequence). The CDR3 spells CASSYSFGGTTEAFF. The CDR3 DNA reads TGTGCCAGCAGTTACAGTTTCGGGGGGACCACTGAAGCTTTCTTT.

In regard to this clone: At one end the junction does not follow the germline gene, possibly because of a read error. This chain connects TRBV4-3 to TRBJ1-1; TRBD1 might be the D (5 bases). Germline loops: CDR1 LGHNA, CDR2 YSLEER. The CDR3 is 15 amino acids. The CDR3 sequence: CVSSHRGWGNTEAFF. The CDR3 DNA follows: TGCGTCAGCAGCCACCGGGGGTGGGGGAACACTGAAGCTTTCTTT.

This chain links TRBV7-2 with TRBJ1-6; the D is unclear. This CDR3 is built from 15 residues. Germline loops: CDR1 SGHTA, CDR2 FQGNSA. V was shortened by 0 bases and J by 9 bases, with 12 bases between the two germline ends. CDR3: CASSLARQEGSPLHF. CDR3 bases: TGTGCCAGCAGCTTAGCCCGGCAAGAGGGTTCACCCCTCCACTTT.

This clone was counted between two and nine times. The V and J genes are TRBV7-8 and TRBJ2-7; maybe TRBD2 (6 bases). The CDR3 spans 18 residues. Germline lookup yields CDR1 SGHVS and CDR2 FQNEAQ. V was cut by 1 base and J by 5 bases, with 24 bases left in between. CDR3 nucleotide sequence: TGTGCCAGCAGCTTAGGAAGTTGGGCCCGAAGGGAGGAGGACGAGCAGTACTTC. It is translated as CASSLGSWARREEDEQYF.

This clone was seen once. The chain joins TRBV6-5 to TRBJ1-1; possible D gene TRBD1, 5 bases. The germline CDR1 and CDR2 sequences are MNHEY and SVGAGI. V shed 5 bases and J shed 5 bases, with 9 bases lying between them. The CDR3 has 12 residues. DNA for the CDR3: TGTGCCAGCAGTATCTGGGGGACTGAAGCTTTCTTT. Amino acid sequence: CASSIWGTEAFF.

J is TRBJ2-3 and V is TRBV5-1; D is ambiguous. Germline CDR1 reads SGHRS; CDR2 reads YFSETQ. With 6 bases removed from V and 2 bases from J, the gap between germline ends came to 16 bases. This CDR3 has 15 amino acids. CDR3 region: CASTRDPDLTDTQYF. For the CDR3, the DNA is TGCGCCAGCACGAGAGACCCTGACCTCACAGATACGCAGTATTTT. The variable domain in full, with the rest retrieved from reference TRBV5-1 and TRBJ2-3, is KAGVTQTPRYLIKTRGQQVTLSCSPISGHRSVSWYQQTPGQGLQFLFEYFSETQRNKGNFPGRFSGRQFSNSRSEMNVSTLELGDSALYLCASTRDPDLTDTQYFGPGTRLTVL.

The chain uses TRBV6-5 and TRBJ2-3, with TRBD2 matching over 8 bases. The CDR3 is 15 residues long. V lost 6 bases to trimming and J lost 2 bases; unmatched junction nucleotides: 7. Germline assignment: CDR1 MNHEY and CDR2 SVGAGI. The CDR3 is CASSRSGSVTDTQYF. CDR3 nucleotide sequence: TGTGCCAGCAGCCGGAGCGGGAGTGTCACAGATACGCAGTATTTT.

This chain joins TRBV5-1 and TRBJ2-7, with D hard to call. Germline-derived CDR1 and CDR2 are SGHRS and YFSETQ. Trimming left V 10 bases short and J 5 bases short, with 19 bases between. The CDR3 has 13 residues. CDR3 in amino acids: CASTEVNRDEQYF. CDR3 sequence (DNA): TGCGCCTCCACGGAAGTAAATCGAGACGAGCAGTACTTC.

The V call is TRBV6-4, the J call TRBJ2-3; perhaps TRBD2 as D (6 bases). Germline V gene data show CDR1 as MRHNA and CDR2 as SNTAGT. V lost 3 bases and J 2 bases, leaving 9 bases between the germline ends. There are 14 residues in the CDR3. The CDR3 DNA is TGTGCCAGCAGTGAGGGACTTCACACAGATACGCAGTATTTT. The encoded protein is CASSEGLHTDTQYF.

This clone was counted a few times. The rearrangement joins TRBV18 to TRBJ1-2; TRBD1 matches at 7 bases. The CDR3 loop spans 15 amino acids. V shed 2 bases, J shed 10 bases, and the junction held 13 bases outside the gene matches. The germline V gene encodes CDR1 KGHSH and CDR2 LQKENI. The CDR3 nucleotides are TGTGCCAGCTCACCAGGATTTGGTGCAGGGGGGGTCTACACCTTC. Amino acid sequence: CASSPGFGAGGVYTF.

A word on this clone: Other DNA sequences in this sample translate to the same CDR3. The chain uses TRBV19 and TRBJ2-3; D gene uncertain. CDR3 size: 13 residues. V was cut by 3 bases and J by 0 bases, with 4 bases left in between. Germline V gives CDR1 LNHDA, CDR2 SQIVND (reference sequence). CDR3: CASSMGSTDTQYF. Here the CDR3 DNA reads TGTGCCAGTAGTATGGGTAGCACAGATACGCAGTATTTT.

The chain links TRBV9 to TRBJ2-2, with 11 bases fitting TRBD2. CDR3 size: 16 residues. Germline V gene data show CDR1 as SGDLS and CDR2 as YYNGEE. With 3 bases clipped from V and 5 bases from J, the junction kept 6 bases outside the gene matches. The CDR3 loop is CASSGGSGRETGELFF. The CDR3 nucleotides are TGTGCCAGCAGCGGAGGTAGCGGGAGGGAGACCGGGGAGCTGTTTTTT. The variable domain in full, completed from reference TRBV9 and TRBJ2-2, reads DSGVTQTPKHLITATGQRVTLRCSPRSGDLSVYWYQQSLDQGLQFLIQYYNGEERAKGNILERFSAQQFPDLHSELNLSSLELGDSALYFCASSGGSGRETGELFFGEGSRLTVL.

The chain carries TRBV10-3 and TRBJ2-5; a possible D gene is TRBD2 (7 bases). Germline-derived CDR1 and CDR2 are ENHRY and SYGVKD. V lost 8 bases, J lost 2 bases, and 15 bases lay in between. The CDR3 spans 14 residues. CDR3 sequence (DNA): TGTGCCATCGGGAGGGGGAGGGGTCAAGAGACCCAGTACTTC. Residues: CAIGRGRGQETQYF.

The CDR3 DNA reads TGTGCCAGCAGCTTAGGTCAGGGTGATTACAATGAGCAGTTCTTC. This codes for CASSLGQGDYNEQFF. The chain combines TRBV11-2 with TRBJ2-1, with D possibly matching TRBD1 (5 bases). Trimming shortened V by 1 base and J by 4 bases, and 11 bases separated the two germline ends. The germline CDR1 and CDR2 sequences are SGHAT and FQNNGV. The CDR3 is 15 residues long.

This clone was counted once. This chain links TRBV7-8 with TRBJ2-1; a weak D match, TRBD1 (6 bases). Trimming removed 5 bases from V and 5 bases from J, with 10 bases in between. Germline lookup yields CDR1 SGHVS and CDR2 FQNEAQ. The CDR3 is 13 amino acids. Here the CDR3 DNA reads TGTGCCAGCAGCGTCGACAGGAACAATGAGCAGTTCTTC. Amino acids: CASSVDRNNEQFF.